These 7 T cell receptor beta chains were all obtained from the same sample, sequenced in a study of read filtering for tumor transcriptome and immune sequencing. Molecular barcoded adaptors covering alpha/delta and beta/gamma chains were used on about 0.4 ug RNA. TCRdb called the reads again in MiXCR, with one record for every CDR3 protein. The sample yields 130,000 or so distinct CDR3 sequences, about 13% seen once. Sequences were obtained from a population of CD138-negative cells sorted from bone marrow. These receptors originate from a donor at least 40 years old with multiple myeloma.

Ten or more counts support this clonotype. This chain connects TRBV6-5 to TRBJ2-1; 11 bases are shared with TRBD2. CDR1 and CDR2 from the germline V gene are MNHEY and SVGAGI. The junction had 7 bases not matched to a gene; V was cut back by 0 bases and J by 6 bases. The CDR3 has 17 residues. The CDR3 here is CASSYSTLAGAGNEQFF. CDR3 DNA: TGTGCCAGCAGTTACTCGACACTAGCGGGAGCAGGCAATGAGCAGTTCTTC.

This clonotype was counted many times. This rearrangement joins TRBV7-3 to TRBJ2-7; D uncertain. The CDR3 is 10 amino acids. Germline assignment: CDR1 SGHTA and CDR2 FQGTGA. Trimming took off 6 bases at V and 3 bases at J, with 3 bases between the two ends. The CDR3 nucleotides are TGTGCCAGCAGGGTCTACGAGCAGTACTTC. This translates into CASRVYEQYF.

This clonotype was recorded many times. The gene calls are TRBV5-1 and TRBJ2-1; D might be TRBD2 (6 bases). Trimming pared 3 bases from V and 0 bases from J, leaving 16 bases between. The CDR3 contains 17 residues. Germline V gene sequence: CDR1 SGHRS, CDR2 YFSETQ. The CDR3 bases are TGCGCCAGCAGCTCAATAGCGGAGTTGAGCTCCTACAATGAGCAGTTCTTC. Translating gives CASSSIAELSSYNEQFF.

Notes on this clonotype: This could be a read error, since a much larger clone is one nucleotide away. The CDR3, as DNA: TGTGCCAGCGCTCAGGGCTCCCACAATGAGCAGTTCTTC. It yields the protein CASAQGSHNEQFF. This chain joins TRBV25-1 and TRBJ2-1; perhaps TRBD1 as D (5 bases). This CDR3 contains 13 residues. Germline V gene lookup returns CDR1 MGHDK and CDR2 SYGVNS.

This clonotype was detected many times. This chain uses TRBV7-9 with TRBJ2-5; no reliable D call. The germline CDR1 and CDR2 sequences are SEHNR and FQNEAQ (reference sequence). Trimming took off 1 base at V and 4 bases at J, with 7 bases between the two ends. The CDR3 covers 13 residues. The CDR3 sequence: CASSLDRRETQYF. The CDR3, as DNA: TGTGCCAGCAGCTTAGATCGGAGAGAGACCCAGTACTTC.

This clonotype has ten or more counts. CDR3 in amino acids: CASQNWGKREGDEQFF. The DNA for the CDR3 is TGTGCTAGTCAAAATTGGGGAAAGCGGGAGGGCGACGAGCAGTTCTTC. The J gene is TRBJ2-1, the V gene TRBV12-5; 10 nucleotides align to TRBD2. The CDR3 sequence is 16 residues long. Germline CDR1 and CDR2: LGHNT and FRNRAP. V lost 8 bases and J lost 10; bases outside the gene matches: 17.

This clonotype was recorded many times. This rearrangement joins TRBV6-1 to TRBJ1-1; unclear D gene. Looked up from germline, CDR1 is MNHNS and CDR2 is SASEGT. The CDR3 consists of 12 residues. V lost 6 bases, J lost 4 bases, and 9 bases lay in between. The CDR3 DNA follows: TGTGCCAGCAGCGACATTAGCACTGAAGCTTTCTTT. It encodes CASSDISTEAFF.